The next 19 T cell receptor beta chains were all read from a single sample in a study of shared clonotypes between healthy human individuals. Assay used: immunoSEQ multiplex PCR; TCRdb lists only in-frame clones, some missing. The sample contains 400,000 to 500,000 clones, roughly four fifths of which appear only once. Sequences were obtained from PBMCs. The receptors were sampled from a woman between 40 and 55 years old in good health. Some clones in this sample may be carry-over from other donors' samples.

The CDR3 loop is CASSPVGNWDQPQHF. The DNA of the CDR3 is TGTGCCAGCTCACCAGTTGGGAACTGGGATCAGCCCCAGCATTTT. V usage is TRBV18 and J usage is TRBJ1-5; D gene uncertain. The germline V and J ends were trimmed by 2 bases and 5 bases, with 13 bases remaining between them. CDR3 length: 15 amino acids. Germline V gene data show CDR1 as KGHSH and CDR2 as LQKENI.

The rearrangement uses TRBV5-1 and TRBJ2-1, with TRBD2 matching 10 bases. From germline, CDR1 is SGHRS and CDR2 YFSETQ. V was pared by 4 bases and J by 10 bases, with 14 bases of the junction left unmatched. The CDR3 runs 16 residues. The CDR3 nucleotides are TGCGCCAGCAGCCTGGACGGGGCTAGCGGGAGTCGGGAGCAGTTCTTC. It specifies CASSLDGASGSREQFF.

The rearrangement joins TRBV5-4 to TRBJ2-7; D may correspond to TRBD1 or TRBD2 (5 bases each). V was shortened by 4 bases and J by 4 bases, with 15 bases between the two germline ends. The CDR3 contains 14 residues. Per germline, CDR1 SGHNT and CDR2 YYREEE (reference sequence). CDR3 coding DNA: TGTGCCAGCAGCATATGGGGACGGGGTTACGAGCAGTACTTC. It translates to CASSIWGRGYEQYF.

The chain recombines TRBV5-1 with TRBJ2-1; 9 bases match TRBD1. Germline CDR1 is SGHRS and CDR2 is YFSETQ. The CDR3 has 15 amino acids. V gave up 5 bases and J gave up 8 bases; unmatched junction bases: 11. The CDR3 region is CASSKGQGIVDEQFF. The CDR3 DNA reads TGCGCCAGCAGTAAAGGACAGGGGATAGTCGATGAGCAGTTCTTC.

CDR3 sequence: CASSPGLAGGDETQYF. The CDR3 bases are TGTGCCAGCAGTCCCGGACTAGCGGGAGGTGACGAGACCCAGTACTTC. The chain employs TRBV6-4 and TRBJ2-5; 14 nucleotides agree with TRBD2. The CDR3 runs 16 residues. J lost 5 bases, V lost 5 bases, and 7 bases had no gene match. The germline CDR1 and CDR2 sequences are MRHNA and SNTAGT.

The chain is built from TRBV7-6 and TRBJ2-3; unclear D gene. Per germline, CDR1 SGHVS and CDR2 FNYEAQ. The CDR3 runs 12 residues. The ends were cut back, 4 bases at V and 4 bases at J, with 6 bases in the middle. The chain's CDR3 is CASSSAADTQYF. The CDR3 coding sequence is TGTGCCAGCAGCTCCGCGGCAGATACGCAGTATTTT.

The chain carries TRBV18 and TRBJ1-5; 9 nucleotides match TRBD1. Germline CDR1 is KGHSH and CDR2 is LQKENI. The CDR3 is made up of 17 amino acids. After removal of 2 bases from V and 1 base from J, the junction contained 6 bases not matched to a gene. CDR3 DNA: TGTGCCAGCTCACCAAATGGACAGGGGATAAGCAATCAGCCCCAGCATTTT. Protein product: CASSPNGQGISNQPQHF.

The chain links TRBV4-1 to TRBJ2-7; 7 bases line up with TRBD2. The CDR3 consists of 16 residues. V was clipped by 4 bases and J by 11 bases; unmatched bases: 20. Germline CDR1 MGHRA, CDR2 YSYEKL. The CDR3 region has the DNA TGCGCCAGCAGCCCAAGAGAGGCTAGCGGACCTTATTCGGAGTACTTC. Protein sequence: CASSPREASGPYSEYF.

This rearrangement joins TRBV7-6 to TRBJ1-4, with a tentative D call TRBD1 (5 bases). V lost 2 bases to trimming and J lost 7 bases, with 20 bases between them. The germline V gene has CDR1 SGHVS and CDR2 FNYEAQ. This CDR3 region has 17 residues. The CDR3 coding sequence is TGTGCCAGCAGCTTAATCCCCGGGGGGAGTCGTGGTGAAAAACTGTTTTTT. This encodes CASSLIPGGSRGEKLFF.

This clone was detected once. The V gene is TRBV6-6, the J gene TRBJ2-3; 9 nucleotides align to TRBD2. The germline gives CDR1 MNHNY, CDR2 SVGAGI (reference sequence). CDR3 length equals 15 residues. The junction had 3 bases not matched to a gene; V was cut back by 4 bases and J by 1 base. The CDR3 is CASSFSGSGTDTQYF. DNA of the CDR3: TGTGCCAGCAGTTTTAGCGGGAGCGGCACAGATACGCAGTATTTT.

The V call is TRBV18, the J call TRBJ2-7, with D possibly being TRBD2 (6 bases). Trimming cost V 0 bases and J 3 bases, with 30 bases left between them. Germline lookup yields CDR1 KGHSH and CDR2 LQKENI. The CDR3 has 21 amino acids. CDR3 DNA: TGTGCCAGCTCACCACCAAAAATCCTTGCCCGCAGGGAGGCTATGGGCTACGAGCAGTACTTC. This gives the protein CASSPPKILARREAMGYEQYF.

In DNA, the CDR3 is TGTGCCAGCAGTTTATTTGGTCAAGGGTCCGCATCGCCCCAGCATTTT. It is translated as CASSLFGQGSASPQHF. This rearrangement joins TRBV28 to TRBJ1-5; D not certain. V was clipped by 1 base and J by 9 bases, with 19 bases between them. In germline, CDR1 is MDHEN, CDR2 SYDVKM. There are 16 residues in the CDR3. The whole variable domain, filled in from reference TRBV28 and TRBJ1-5, reads DVKVTQSSRYLVKRTGEKVFLECVQDMDHENMFWYRQDPGLGLRLIYFSYDVKMKEKGDIPEGYSVSREKKERFSLILESASTNQTSMYLCASSLFGQGSASPQHFGDGTRLSIL.

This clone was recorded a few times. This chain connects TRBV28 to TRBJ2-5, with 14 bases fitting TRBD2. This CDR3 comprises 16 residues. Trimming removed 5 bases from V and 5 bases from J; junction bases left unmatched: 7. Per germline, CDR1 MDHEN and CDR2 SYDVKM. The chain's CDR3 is CASSQGTSGSLETQYF. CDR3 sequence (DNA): TGTGCCAGCAGTCAAGGGACTAGCGGGAGTCTGGAGACCCAGTACTTC.

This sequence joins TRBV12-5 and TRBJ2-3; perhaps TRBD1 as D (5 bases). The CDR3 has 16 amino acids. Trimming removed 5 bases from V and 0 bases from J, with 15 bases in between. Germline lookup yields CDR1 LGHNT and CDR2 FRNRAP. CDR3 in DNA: TGTGCTAGTGGTCCTGGGGCAAGTCTTAGCACAGATACGCAGTATTTT. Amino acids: CASGPGASLSTDTQYF.

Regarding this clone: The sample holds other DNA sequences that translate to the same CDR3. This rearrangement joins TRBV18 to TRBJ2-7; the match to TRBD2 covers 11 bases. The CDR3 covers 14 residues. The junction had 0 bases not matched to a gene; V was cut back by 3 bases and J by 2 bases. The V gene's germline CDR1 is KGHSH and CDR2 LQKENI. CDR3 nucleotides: TGTGCCAGCTCACCGGGACTAGCGGCCTACGAGCAGTACTTC. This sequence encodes CASSPGLAAYEQYF.

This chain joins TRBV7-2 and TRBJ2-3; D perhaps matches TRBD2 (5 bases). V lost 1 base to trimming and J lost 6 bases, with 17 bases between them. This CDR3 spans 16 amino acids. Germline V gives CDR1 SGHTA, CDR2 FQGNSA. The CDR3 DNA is TGTGCCAGCAGCTTAGGTGGGAGCACTTATGGGGATACGCAGTATTTT. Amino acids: CASSLGGSTYGDTQYF. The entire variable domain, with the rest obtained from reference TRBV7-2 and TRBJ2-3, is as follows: GAGVSQSPSNKVTEKGKDVELRCDPISGHTALYWYRQSLGQGLEFLIYFQGNSAPDKSGLPSDRFSAERTGGSVSTLTIQRTQQEDSAVYLCASSLGGSTYGDTQYFGPGTRLTVL.

This CDR3 is CASSQATLITGVYDEQYF. Written as DNA, the CDR3 is TGCGCCAGCAGCCAAGCCACCCTAATTACAGGGGTTTATGACGAGCAGTACTTC. The chain employs TRBV4-1 and TRBJ2-7; 7 bases agree with TRBD1. V dropped 1 base and J dropped 5; count of bases not matched to a gene: 17. The CDR3 has 18 residues. CDR1 is MGHRA, CDR2 YSYEKL, per germline.

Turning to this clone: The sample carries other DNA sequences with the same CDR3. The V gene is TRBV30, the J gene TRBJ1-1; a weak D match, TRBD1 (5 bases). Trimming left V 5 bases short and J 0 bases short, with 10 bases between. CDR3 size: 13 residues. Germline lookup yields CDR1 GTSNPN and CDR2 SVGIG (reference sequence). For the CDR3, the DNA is TGTGCCTGGGCACGGGGGGTGAACACTGAAGCTTTCTTT. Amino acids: CAWARGVNTEAFF.

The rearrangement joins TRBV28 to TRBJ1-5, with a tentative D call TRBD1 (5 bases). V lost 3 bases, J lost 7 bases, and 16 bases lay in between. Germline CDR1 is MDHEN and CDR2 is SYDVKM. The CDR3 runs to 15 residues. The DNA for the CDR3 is TGTGCCAGCAGTTTGTCGCCCAGGGAAGGACAGCCCCAGCATTTT. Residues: CASSLSPREGQPQHF.